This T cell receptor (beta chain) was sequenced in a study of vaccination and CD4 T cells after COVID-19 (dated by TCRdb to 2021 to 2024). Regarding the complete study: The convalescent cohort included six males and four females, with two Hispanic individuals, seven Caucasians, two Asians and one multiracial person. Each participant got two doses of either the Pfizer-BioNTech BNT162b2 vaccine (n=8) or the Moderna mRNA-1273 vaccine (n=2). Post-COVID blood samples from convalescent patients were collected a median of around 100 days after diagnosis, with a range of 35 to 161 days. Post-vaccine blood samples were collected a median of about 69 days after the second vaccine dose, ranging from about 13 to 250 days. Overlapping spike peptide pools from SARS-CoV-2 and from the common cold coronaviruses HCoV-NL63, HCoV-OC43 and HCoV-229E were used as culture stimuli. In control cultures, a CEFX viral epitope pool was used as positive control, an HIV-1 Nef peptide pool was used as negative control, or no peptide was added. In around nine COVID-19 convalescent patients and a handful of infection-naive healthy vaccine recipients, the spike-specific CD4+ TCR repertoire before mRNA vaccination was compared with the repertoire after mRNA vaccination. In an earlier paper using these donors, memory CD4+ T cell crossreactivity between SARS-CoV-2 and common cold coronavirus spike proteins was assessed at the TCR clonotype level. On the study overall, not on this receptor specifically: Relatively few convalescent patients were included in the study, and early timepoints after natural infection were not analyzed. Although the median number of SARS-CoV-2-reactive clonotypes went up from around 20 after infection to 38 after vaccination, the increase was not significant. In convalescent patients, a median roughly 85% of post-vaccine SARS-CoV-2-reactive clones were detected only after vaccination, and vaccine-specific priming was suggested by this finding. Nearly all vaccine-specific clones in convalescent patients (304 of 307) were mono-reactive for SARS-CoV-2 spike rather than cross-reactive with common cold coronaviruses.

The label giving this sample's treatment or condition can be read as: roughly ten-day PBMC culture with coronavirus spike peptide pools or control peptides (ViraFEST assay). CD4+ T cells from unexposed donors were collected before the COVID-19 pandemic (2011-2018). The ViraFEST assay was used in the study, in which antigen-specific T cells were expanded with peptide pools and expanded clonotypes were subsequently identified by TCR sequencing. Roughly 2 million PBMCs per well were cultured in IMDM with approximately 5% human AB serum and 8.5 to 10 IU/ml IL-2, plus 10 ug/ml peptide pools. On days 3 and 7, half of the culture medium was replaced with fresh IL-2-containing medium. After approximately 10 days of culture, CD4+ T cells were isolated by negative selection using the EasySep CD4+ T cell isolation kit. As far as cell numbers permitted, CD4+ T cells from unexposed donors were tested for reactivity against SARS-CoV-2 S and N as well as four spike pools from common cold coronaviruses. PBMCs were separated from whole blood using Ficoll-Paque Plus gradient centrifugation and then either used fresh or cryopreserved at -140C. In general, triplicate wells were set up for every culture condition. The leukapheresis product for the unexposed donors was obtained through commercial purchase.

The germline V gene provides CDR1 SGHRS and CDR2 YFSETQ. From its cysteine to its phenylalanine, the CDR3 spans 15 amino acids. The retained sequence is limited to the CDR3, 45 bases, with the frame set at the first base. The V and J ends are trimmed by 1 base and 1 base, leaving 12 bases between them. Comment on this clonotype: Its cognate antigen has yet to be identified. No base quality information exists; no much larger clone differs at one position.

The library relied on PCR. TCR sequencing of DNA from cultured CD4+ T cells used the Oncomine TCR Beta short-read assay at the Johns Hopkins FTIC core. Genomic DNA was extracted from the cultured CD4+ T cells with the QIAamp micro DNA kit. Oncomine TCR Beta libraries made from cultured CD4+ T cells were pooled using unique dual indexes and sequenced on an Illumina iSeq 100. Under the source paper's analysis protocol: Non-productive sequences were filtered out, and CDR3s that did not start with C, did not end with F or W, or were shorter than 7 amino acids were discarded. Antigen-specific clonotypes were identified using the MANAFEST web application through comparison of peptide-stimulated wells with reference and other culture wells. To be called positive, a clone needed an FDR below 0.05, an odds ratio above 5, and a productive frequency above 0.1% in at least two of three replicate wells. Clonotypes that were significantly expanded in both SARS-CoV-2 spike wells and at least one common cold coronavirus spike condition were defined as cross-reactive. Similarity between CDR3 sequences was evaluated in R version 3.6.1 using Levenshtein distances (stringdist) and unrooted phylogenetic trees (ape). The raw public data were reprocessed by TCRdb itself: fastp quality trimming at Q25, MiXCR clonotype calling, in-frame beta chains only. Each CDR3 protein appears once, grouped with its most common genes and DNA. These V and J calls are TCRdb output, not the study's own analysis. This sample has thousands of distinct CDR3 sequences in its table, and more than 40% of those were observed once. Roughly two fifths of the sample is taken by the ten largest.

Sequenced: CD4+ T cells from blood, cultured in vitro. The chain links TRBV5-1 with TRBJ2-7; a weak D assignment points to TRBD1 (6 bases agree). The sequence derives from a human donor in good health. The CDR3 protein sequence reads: CASSLTGLGSYEQYF. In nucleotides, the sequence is TGCGCCAGCAGCTTGACAGGGCTAGGATCCTACGAGCAGTACTTC.